Listed below are T cell receptor beta chains from one sample, sequenced in a study of PD-L1 blockade in urothelial cancer. This table comes from immunoSEQ multiplex PCR, and its TCRdb copy is limited to in-frame clones, with some not included. The sample lists about 81,000 clones, 90% occurring once. The source material was PBMCs, sampled around atezolizumab (anti-PD-L1) treatment. Receptors were obtained from a man aged 60 to 75 with urothelial cancer. CDR3s include the opening cysteine and the closing phenylalanine or tryptophan. D genes are given only for firm matches. Some rows have no size entry. The others give once, few or many, or a class for an expanded clone.

clone size: .
J gene: TRBJ2-3
V gene: TRBV13
D gene: TRBD2
CDR3 protein: CASSGRRLAETDTQYF
CDR3 DNA: TGTGCCAGCAGCGGTAGACGGCTAGCGGAGACAGATACGCAGTATTTT

clone size: .
J gene: TRBJ2-7
V gene: TRBV9
D gene: TRBD1
CDR3 protein: CASSVGQGYYEQYF
CDR3 DNA: TGTGCCAGCAGCGTGGGACAGGGCTACTACGAGCAGTACTTC

clone size: .
J gene: TRBJ2-5
V gene: TRBV5-1
D gene: TRBD1
CDR3 protein: CASSRWTGGETQYF
CDR3 DNA: TGCGCCAGCAGCCGGTGGACAGGGGGAGAGACCCAATACTTC

clone size: .
J gene: TRBJ2-5
V gene: TRBV7-9
D gene: TRBD2
CDR3 protein: CATLSGGEETQYF
CDR3 DNA: TGTGCCACCCTTAGCGGGGGGGAAGAGACCCAGTACTTC

clone size: .
J gene: TRBJ1-5
V gene: TRBV19
D gene: TRBD1
CDR3 protein: CASSTDRGLTNQPQHF
CDR3 DNA: TGTGCCAGTAGTACCGACAGGGGCCTCACAAATCAGCCCCAGCATTTT

clone size: .
J gene: TRBJ2-5
V gene: TRBV25-1
D gene: .
CDR3 protein: CASSGSRTPLNQETQYF
CDR3 DNA: TGTGCCAGCAGTGGGTCGCGGACTCCGTTAAATCAAGAGACCCAGTACTTC

clone size: .
J gene: TRBJ2-6
V gene: TRBV2
D gene: .
CDR3 protein: CASSESRVANVLTF
CDR3 DNA: TGTGCCAGCAGTGAGAGCAGGGTAGCCAACGTCCTGACTTTC

clone size: .
J gene: TRBJ1-2
V gene: TRBV7-8
D gene: TRBD1
CDR3 protein: CASSFASVSGTGDQNIYGYTF
CDR3 DNA: TGTGCCAGCAGCTTTGCTTCCGTCTCCGGGACAGGGGACCAAAATATCTATGGCTACACCTTC

clone size: .
J gene: TRBJ2-1
V gene: TRBV20-1
D gene: .
CDR3 protein: CSAPSKNEQFF
CDR3 DNA: TGCAGTGCTCCGTCTAAAAATGAGCAGTTCTTC

clone size: .
J gene: TRBJ2-7
V gene: TRBV4-3
D gene: .
CDR3 protein: CASSPSDRPDYEQYF
CDR3 DNA: TGCGCCAGCAGCCCTTCGGACAGACCAGACTACGAGCAGTACTTC

clone size: once
J gene: TRBJ1-6
V gene: TRBV2
D gene: TRBD1
CDR3 protein: CASTDRAGSPLHF
CDR3 DNA: TGTGCCAGCACCGACAGGGCCGGCTCACCCCTCCACTTT

clone size: .
J gene: TRBJ1-1
V gene: TRBV7-3
D gene: .
CDR3 protein: CASSLQASTEAFF
CDR3 DNA: TGTGCCAGCAGCTTACAGGCCAGCACTGAAGCTTTCTTT

clone size: .
J gene: TRBJ2-2
V gene: TRBV7-2
D gene: .
CDR3 protein: CASSLELVWTGELFF
CDR3 DNA: TGTGCCAGCAGCTTAGAACTAGTGTGGACCGGGGAGCTGTTTTTT

clone size: .
J gene: TRBJ2-5
V gene: TRBV12-1
D gene: .
CDR3 protein: CASSSRQGVFIGETQYF
CDR3 DNA: TGTGCCAGCAGCAGCCGACAAGGGGTATTCATTGGAGAGACCCAGTACTTC

clone size: .
J gene: TRBJ2-1
V gene: TRBV7-3
D gene: .
CDR3 protein: CASSLQGRGSYNEQFF
CDR3 DNA: TGTGCCAGCAGCTTACAGGGTAGGGGTTCCTACAATGAGCAGTTCTTC

clone size: .
J gene: TRBJ2-7
V gene: TRBV6-5
D gene: TRBD1
CDR3 protein: CASSYTGTGDYEQYF
CDR3 DNA: TGTGCCAGCAGTTACACCGGGACAGGCGACTACGAGCAGTACTTC

clone size: once
J gene: TRBJ1-1
V gene: TRBV5-1
D gene: TRBD1
CDR3 protein: CASSLAGTANTEAFF
CDR3 DNA: TGCGCCAGCAGCTTGGCCGGGACAGCGAACACTGAAGCTTTCTTT

clone size: .
J gene: TRBJ1-2
V gene: TRBV5-4
D gene: TRBD1
CDR3 protein: CASSTGGMDYGYTF
CDR3 DNA: TGTGCCAGCAGCACAGGGGGCATGGACTATGGCTACACCTTC

clone size: .
J gene: TRBJ1-1
V gene: TRBV28
D gene: .
CDR3 protein: CASSLQGWTEAFF
CDR3 DNA: TGTGCCAGCAGTTTACAGGGGTGGACTGAAGCTTTCTTT